This T cell receptor (beta chain) originates from a study of blood T cell repertoires in COVID-19. Study information: Material from acute and convalescent COVID-19 was sourced from the United States, Italy and Spain. PBMCs, B-cell-depleted T cells, or T cells were the source of the cDNA or gDNA that made up the material.

Trimming cost V 5 bases and J 4 bases, with 17 bases left between them. CDR1 and CDR2 from the germline V gene are MGHRA and YSYEKL. This CDR3 comprises 15 residues. Patients in Seattle were enrolled during active infection, then followed longitudinally. In the original processing: Amplified reference gene primers provided the basis for estimating nucleated cell counts. The protocol was immunoSEQ multiplex PCR, while the TCRdb copy is restricted to in-frame clones and leaves out a portion. V and J calls and clone size are those listed in that table; D and trimming were worked out from the DNA. The sample includes a few hundred thousand clones, around four fifths seen only once; the top ten take over 7%.

The chain is built from TRBV4-1 and TRBJ1-2, with D maybe TRBD1 (6 bases). The source material was peripheral blood. The sequence derives from a woman older than 75 with COVID-19, enrolled during active disease. CDR3 residues: CASSGLKTGAYGYTF. The CDR3 DNA reads as TGCGCCAGCAGCGGCCTCAAGACAGGCGCCTATGGCTACACCTTC.